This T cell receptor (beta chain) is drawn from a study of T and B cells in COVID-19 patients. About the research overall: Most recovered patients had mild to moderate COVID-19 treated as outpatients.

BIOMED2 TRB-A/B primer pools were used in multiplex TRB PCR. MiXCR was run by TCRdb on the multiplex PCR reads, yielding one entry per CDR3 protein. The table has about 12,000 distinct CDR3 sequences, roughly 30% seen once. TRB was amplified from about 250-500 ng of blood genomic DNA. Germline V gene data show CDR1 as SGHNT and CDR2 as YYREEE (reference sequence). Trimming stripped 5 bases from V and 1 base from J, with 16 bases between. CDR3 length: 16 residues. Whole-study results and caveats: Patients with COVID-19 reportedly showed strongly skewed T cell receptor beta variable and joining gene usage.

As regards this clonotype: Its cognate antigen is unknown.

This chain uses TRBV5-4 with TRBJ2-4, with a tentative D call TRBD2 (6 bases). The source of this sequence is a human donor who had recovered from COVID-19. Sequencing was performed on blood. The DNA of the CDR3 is TGTGCCAGCAGTGCCGGAGGGCTCGAGGCCAAAAACATTCAGTACTTC. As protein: CASSAGGLEAKNIQYF.